Listed here are 4 T cell receptor beta chains from one sample, sequenced in a study of T cells after yellow fever vaccination. TCRdb ran MiXCR on the 5' RACE reads and lists one entry per CDR3 protein. The table shows about 580,000 distinct CDR3 sequences, with about a sixth occurring only once. Sequencing used PBMCs, obtained around 5 days after the first yellow fever vaccination. All receptors come from a man aged 18 to 30 who received the YFV17D yellow fever vaccine.

CDR3 sequence (DNA): TGTGCCAGCAGCTTCACCGGGACAGGGTCTACAGATACGCAGTATTTT. Its protein is CASSFTGTGSTDTQYF. This chain connects TRBV7-2 to TRBJ2-3; 9 bases are a match to TRBD1. V lost 3 bases to trimming and J lost 3 bases; unmatched junction nucleotides: 7. The CDR3 is 16 amino acids. In germline, CDR1 is SGHTA, CDR2 FQGNSA.

This chain links TRBV24-1 with TRBJ2-6; D tentatively reads TRBD1 or TRBD2 (5 bases each). The CDR3 length is 18 residues. Trimming took off 3 bases at V and 0 bases at J, with 14 bases between the two ends. The germline gives CDR1 KGHDR, CDR2 SFDVKD. In DNA, the CDR3 is TGTGCCACCAGTGATCATCCGGGACGGCTCTCTGGGGCCAACGTCCTGACTTTC. Its protein product is CATSDHPGRLSGANVLTF.

The chain joins TRBV5-1 to TRBJ1-2; D remains ambiguous. Germline V gene sequence: CDR1 SGHRS, CDR2 YFSETQ. The CDR3 runs to 13 residues. V lost 1 base and J 4 bases, leaving 8 bases between the germline ends. Here the CDR3 reads CASSLSGLYGYTF. The CDR3, as DNA: TGCGCCAGCAGCTTGTCAGGACTCTATGGCTACACCTTC.

This clonotype was seen only a few times. The gene calls are TRBV10-3 and TRBJ2-7, with D unclear. Germline V gene data show CDR1 as ENHRY and CDR2 as SYGVKD. V shed 3 bases and J shed 2 bases, with 8 bases lying between them. The CDR3 is 13 amino acids. In nucleotides, the CDR3 is TGTGCCATCAGTGAAGAGACAACCTACGAGCAGTACTTC. This codes for CAISEETTYEQYF.